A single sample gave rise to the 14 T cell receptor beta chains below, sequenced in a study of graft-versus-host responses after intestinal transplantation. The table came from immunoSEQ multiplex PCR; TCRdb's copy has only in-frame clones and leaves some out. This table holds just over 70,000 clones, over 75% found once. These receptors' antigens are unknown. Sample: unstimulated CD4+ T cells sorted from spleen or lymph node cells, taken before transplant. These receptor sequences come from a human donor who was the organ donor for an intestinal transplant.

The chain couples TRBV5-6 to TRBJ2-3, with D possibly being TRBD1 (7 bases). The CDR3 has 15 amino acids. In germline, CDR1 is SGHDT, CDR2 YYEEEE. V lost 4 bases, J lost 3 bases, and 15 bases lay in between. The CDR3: CASSPPGGSTDTQYF. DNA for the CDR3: TGTGCCAGCAGCCCCCCAGGGGGGTCGACAGATACGCAGTATTTT.

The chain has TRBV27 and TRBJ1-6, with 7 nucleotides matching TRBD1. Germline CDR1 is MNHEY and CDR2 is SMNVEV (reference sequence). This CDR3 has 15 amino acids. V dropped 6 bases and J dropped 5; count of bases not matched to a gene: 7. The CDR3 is CASSPRDRHNSPLHF. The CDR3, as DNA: TGTGCCAGCAGCCCCCGGGACAGACATAATTCACCCCTCCACTTT.

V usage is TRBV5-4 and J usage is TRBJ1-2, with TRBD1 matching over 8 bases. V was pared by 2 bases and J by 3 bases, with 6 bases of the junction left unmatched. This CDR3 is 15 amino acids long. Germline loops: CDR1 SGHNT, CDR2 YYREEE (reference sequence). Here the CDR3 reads CASSFVDRGDYGYTF. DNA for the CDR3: TGTGCCAGCAGCTTTGTCGACAGGGGCGACTATGGCTACACCTTC.

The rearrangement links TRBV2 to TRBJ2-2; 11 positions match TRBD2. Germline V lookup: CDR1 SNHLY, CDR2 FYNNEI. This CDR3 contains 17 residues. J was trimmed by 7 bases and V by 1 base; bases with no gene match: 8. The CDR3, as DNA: TGTGCCAGCAGTGAAGGACTAGCGGGGTTCCTTGGCGGGGAGCTGTTTTTT. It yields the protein CASSEGLAGFLGGELFF.

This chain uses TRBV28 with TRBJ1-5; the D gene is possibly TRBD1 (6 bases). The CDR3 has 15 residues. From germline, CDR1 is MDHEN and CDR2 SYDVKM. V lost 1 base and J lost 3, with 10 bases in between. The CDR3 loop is CASSLSGADNQPQHF. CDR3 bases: TGTGCCAGCAGTTTATCAGGGGCGGACAATCAGCCCCAGCATTTT.

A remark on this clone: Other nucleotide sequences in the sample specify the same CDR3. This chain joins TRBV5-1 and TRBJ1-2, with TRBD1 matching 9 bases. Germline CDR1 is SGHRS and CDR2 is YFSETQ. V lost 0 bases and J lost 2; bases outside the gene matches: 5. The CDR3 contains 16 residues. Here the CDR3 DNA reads TGCGCCAGCAGCTTGGGGGGGACAGGGACCAACTATGGCTACACCTTC. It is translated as CASSLGGTGTNYGYTF.

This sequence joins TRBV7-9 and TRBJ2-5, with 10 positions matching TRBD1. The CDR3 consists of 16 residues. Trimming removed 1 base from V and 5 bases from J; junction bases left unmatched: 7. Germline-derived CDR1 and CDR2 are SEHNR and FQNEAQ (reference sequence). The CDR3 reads CASSLVGTGAQETQYF. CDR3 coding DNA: TGTGCCAGCAGCTTAGTAGGGACAGGGGCCCAGGAGACCCAGTACTTC.

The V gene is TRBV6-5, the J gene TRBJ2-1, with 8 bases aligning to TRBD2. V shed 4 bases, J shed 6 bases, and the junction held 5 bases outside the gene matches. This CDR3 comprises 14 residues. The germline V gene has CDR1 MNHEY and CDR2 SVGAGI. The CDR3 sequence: CASSFGGAVNEQFF. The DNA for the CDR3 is TGTGCCAGCAGTTTCGGGGGGGCAGTCAATGAGCAGTTCTTC.

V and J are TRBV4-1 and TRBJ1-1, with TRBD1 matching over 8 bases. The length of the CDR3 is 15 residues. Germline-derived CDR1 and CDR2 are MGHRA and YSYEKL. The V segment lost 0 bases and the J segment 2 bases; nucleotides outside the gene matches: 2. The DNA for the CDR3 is TGCGCCAGCAGCCAAGAGGGACAGGTAAACACTGAAGCTTTCTTT. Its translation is CASSQEGQVNTEAFF.

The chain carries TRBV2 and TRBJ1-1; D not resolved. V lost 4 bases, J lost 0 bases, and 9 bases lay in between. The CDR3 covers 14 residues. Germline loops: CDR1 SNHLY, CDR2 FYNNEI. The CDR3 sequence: CASSVGGMNTEAFF. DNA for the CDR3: TGTGCCAGCAGTGTCGGCGGTATGAACACTGAAGCTTTCTTT. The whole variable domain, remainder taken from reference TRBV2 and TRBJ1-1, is EPEVTQTPSHQVTQMGQEVILRCVPISNHLYFYWYRQILGQKVEFLVSFYNNEISEKSEIFDDQFSVERPDGSNFTLKIRSTKLEDSAMYFCASSVGGMNTEAFFGQGTRLTVV.

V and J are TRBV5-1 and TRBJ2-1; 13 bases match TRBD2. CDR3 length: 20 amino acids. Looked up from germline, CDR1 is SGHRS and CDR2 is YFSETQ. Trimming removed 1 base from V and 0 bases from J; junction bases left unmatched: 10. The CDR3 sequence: CASSLFFGTSGTSSYNEQFF. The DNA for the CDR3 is TGCGCCAGCAGCTTGTTTTTCGGGACTAGCGGGACGAGCTCCTACAATGAGCAGTTCTTC.

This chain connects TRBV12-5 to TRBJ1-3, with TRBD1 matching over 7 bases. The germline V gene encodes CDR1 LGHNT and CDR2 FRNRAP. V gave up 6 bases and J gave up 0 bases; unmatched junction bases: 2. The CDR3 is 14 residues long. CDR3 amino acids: CASGGDSSGNTIYF. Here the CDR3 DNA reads TGTGCTAGTGGCGGGGACAGCTCTGGAAACACCATATATTTT.

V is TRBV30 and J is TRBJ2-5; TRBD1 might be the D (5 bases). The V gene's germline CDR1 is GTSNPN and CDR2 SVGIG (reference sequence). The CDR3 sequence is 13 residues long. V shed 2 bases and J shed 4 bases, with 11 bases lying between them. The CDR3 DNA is TGTGCCTGGAGTCTGGGGCAGACAGAGACCCAGTACTTC. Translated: CAWSLGQTETQYF. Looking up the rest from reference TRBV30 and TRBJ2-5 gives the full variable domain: SQTIHQWPATLVQPVGSPLSLECTVEGTSNPNLYWYRQAAGRGLQLLFYSVGIGQISSEVPQNLSASRPQDRQFILSSKKLLLSDSGFYLCAWSLGQTETQYFGPGTRLLVL.

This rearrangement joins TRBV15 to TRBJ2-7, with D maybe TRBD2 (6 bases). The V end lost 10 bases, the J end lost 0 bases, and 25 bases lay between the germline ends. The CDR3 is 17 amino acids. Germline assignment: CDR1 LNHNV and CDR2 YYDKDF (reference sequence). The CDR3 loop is CASSWASAFHSSYEQYV. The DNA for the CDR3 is TGTGCCAGCTCTTGGGCTAGCGCCTTTCATAGCTCCTACGAGCAGTACGTC.